The 27 T cell receptor beta chains below come from one sample, sequenced in a study of cytomegalovirus exposure and HLA in healthy donors. The PCR made use of 60 Vbeta and 13 Jbeta primers. Sequencing used immunoSEQ multiplex PCR; TCRdb keeps in-frame clones, though not all of them. The table has some 180,000 clones, around 80% seen once. Material for sequencing was PBMCs. The source of these receptors is a man aged 18 to 35 in good health and CMV-seronegative.

This chain joins TRBV18 and TRBJ2-3; 10 positions match TRBD1. Germline V gene data show CDR1 as KGHSH and CDR2 as LQKENI. The V segment lost 6 bases and the J segment 2 bases; nucleotides outside the gene matches: 5. This CDR3 is 15 amino acids long. In DNA form, the CDR3 reads TGTGCCAGCTCCCTCGGACAGGGGGTCACAGATACGCAGTATTTT. This encodes CASSLGQGVTDTQYF.

The rearrangement links TRBV5-1 to TRBJ2-2; a possible D gene is TRBD2 (6 bases). Trimming pared 5 bases from V and 2 bases from J, leaving 19 bases between. CDR1 SGHRS and CDR2 YFSETQ come from the germline V gene. This CDR3 has 17 amino acids. CDR3 DNA sequence: TGCGCCAGCAGATACCCCCTGCTCGGGGGTAACACCGGGGAGCTGTTTTTT. Translating gives CASRYPLLGGNTGELFF.

The rearrangement joins TRBV6-5 to TRBJ1-1; D possibly corresponds to TRBD1 (5 bases). Germline V gene data show CDR1 as MNHEY and CDR2 as SVGAGI. Trimming cost V 6 bases and J 4 bases, with 15 bases left between them. CDR3 length equals 14 residues. The CDR3 DNA reads TGTGCCAGCAGCCCCCCTGGTGGGGCCACTGAAGCTTTCTTT. It translates to CASSPPGGATEAFF.

The J gene is TRBJ2-1, the V gene TRBV11-3; no definite D call. V shed 0 bases and J shed 4 bases, with 4 bases lying between them. The germline V gene encodes CDR1 SGHNT and CDR2 YENEEA. The CDR3 is 13 residues long. The CDR3 spells CASSLDPYNEQFF. The CDR3, as DNA: TGTGCCAGCAGCTTAGACCCATACAATGAGCAGTTCTTC.

The chain joins TRBV28 to TRBJ1-2; 9 bases are shared with TRBD1. Germline lookup yields CDR1 MDHEN and CDR2 SYDVKM. This CDR3 comprises 13 residues. V was pared by 7 bases and J by 4 bases, with 4 bases of the junction left unmatched. In nucleotides, the CDR3 is TGTGCCAGCACCGGACAGGGGTCCTATGGCTACACCTTC. This sequence encodes CASTGQGSYGYTF.

The V and J genes are TRBV19 and TRBJ1-2; TRBD1 might be the D (6 bases). CDR1 is LNHDA, CDR2 SQIVND, per germline (reference sequence). Trimming shortened V by 5 bases and J by 0 bases, and 16 bases separated the two germline ends. This CDR3 contains 16 residues. For the CDR3, the DNA is TGTGCCAGTAGTTCTGCGACAGGCGGTACTAACTATGGCTACACCTTC. Protein sequence: CASSSATGGTNYGYTF.

This chain connects TRBV7-2 to TRBJ1-5; 8 nucleotides agree with TRBD1. Germline V gene sequence: CDR1 SGHTA, CDR2 FQGNSA. The CDR3 spans 16 residues. The J segment lost 6 bases and the V segment lost 1 base, leaving 8 bases of the junction unmatched. DNA for the CDR3: TGTGCCAGCAGCTTAGGGTCGGCAGGGGGCAGTCAGCCCCAGCATTTT. Translated, it gives CASSLGSAGGSQPQHF.

The chain employs TRBV29-1 and TRBJ2-7, with a possible D match to TRBD2 (6 bases). This CDR3 comprises 15 residues. Germline V lookup: CDR1 SQVTM, CDR2 ANQGSEA. Trimming took 1 base from V and 0 from J, leaving 13 bases between them. The CDR3 coding sequence is TGCAGCGTTGAAGGCGGGAACCACCCCTCCTACGAGCAGTACTTC. This sequence encodes CSVEGGNHPSYEQYF.

V is TRBV7-3 and J is TRBJ2-1, with 8 bases identical to TRBD2. Germline CDR1 and CDR2: SGHTA and FQGTGA. The CDR3 covers 17 residues. Trimming cost V 3 bases and J 0 bases; bases outside gene matches: 7. The CDR3 DNA sequence: TGTGCCAGCAGCTTTCTAGCGGGCCCTAGCTCCTACAATGAGCAGTTCTTC. Its protein is CASSFLAGPSSYNEQFF.

The chain joins TRBV2 to TRBJ2-5; TRBD2 aligns across 8 bases. This CDR3 comprises 14 residues. The germline gives CDR1 SNHLY, CDR2 FYNNEI. After removal of 6 bases from V and 2 bases from J, the junction contained 5 bases not matched to a gene. This CDR3 reads CASRLTSAQETQYF. CDR3 nucleotide sequence: TGTGCCAGCAGGTTGACTAGCGCACAAGAGACCCAGTACTTC. Based on the CDR3 plus reference TRBV2 and TRBJ2-5, the full variable domain is EPEVTQTPSHQVTQMGQEVILRCVPISNHLYFYWYRQILGQKVEFLVSFYNNEISEKSEIFDDQFSVERPDGSNFTLKIRSTKLEDSAMYFCASRLTSAQETQYFGPGTRLLVL.

The rearrangement joins TRBV6-1 to TRBJ2-7; 7 bases match TRBD1. V lost 2 bases and J lost 10; bases outside the gene matches: 11. Germline-derived CDR1 and CDR2 are MNHNS and SASEGT. The CDR3 loop spans 14 amino acids. The CDR3 sequence is CASSEPSRGTNQYF. The CDR3 bases are TGTGCCAGCAGTGAACCTTCCAGGGGGACAAATCAGTACTTC.

The chain combines TRBV19 with TRBJ1-2; 7 nucleotides match TRBD1. After removal of 4 bases from V and 7 bases from J, the junction contained 12 bases not matched to a gene. Germline V gene lookup returns CDR1 LNHDA and CDR2 SQIVND (reference sequence). The CDR3 has 15 residues. In nucleotides, the CDR3 is TGTGCCAGTAGTAACCCTGGACAGGCTAGGGGTGGCTACACCTTC. Protein sequence: CASSNPGQARGGYTF.

The genes are TRBV7-2 and TRBJ1-1; TRBD1 is a possible D gene (5 bases). CDR1 is SGHTA, CDR2 FQGNSA, per germline. The CDR3 loop spans 15 amino acids. Trimming left V 1 base short and J 0 bases short, with 9 bases between. Here the CDR3 reads CASSLEGTMNTEAFF. In DNA, the CDR3 is TGTGCCAGCAGCTTAGAAGGGACTATGAACACTGAAGCTTTCTTT.

The chain recombines TRBV15 with TRBJ1-1; no clear D. This CDR3 is built from 15 residues. The ends were cut back, 0 bases at V and 2 bases at J, with 10 bases in the middle. Per germline, CDR1 LNHNV and CDR2 YYDKDF (reference sequence). The DNA for the CDR3 is TGTGCCACCAGCAGAGATCAGGAGGGAAACACTGAAGCTTTCTTT. Its translation is CATSRDQEGNTEAFF.

The chain uses TRBV5-8 and TRBJ2-1; 7 nucleotides line up with TRBD2. Germline CDR1 reads SGHTS; CDR2 reads YDEGEE. Losses at the gene ends were 3 bases for V and 5 bases for J; bases not matched to a gene: 5. This CDR3 is 14 amino acids long. Written as DNA, the CDR3 is TGTGCCAGCAGCTCGTGGGGGGGTAACAATGAGCAGTTCTTC. This sequence encodes CASSSWGGNNEQFF.

V usage is TRBV5-1 and J usage is TRBJ1-2; D call uncertain. V was clipped by 5 bases and J by 6 bases, with 8 bases between them. This CDR3 has 11 residues. Germline CDR1 is SGHRS and CDR2 is YFSETQ. In DNA, the CDR3 is TGCGCCAGCAGGGCAGGTAATGGCTACACCTTC. Amino acid sequence: CASRAGNGYTF.

The chain has TRBV4-2 and TRBJ1-5; unclear D gene. This CDR3 comprises 16 residues. V was cut by 1 base and J by 2 bases, with 12 bases left in between. The germline CDR1 and CDR2 sequences are LGHNA and YNFKEQ. Here the CDR3 reads CASSQGPGGGNQPQHF. The CDR3 bases are TGTGCCAGCAGCCAAGGGCCGGGAGGAGGCAATCAGCCCCAGCATTTT.

The rearrangement uses TRBV5-1 and TRBJ2-3; no definite D call. This CDR3 is built from 12 residues. CDR1 SGHRS and CDR2 YFSETQ come from the germline V gene. With 4 bases removed from V and 2 bases from J, the gap between germline ends came to 5 bases. The CDR3 reads CASSVNTDTQYF. In nucleotides, the CDR3 is TGCGCCAGCAGCGTAAACACAGATACGCAGTATTTT.

V is TRBV10-3 and J is TRBJ2-5; maybe TRBD2 (6 bases). CDR1 is ENHRY, CDR2 SYGVKD, per germline. V gave up 0 bases and J gave up 3 bases, with 11 bases separating them. The CDR3 runs 15 residues. CDR3 residues: CAISESGSGEETQYF. The CDR3 DNA reads TGTGCCATCAGTGAGTCTGGATCGGGAGAAGAGACCCAGTACTTC.

CDR3 protein: CASIIDGTGRSPLHF. As DNA, the CDR3 is TGTGCCAGCATCATCGACGGGACAGGTCGTTCACCCCTCCACTTT. J is TRBJ1-6 and V is TRBV6-6; 8 nucleotides match TRBD1. CDR1 is MNHNY, CDR2 SVGAGI, per germline (reference sequence). The CDR3 is made up of 15 amino acids. V gave up 7 bases and J gave up 9 bases; unmatched junction bases: 11.

This clone was seen a single time. The rearrangement uses TRBV12-5 and TRBJ2-5; D possibly corresponds to TRBD1 (6 bases). Germline V gene sequence: CDR1 LGHNT, CDR2 FRNRAP. V shed 1 base and J shed 4 bases, with 13 bases lying between them. The CDR3 sequence is 15 residues long. The CDR3 here is CASGLGQAKGETQYF. CDR3 nucleotides: TGTGCTAGTGGTTTGGGACAGGCCAAAGGAGAGACCCAGTACTTC.

The genes are TRBV7-2 and TRBJ2-7, with 11 nucleotides matching TRBD2. Trimming took 6 bases from V and 6 from J; bases not matched to a gene: 13. Germline V gene sequence: CDR1 SGHTA, CDR2 FQGNSA. CDR3 length: 16 residues. DNA of the CDR3: TGTGCCAGCAGATCCACGGAGGGGACTAGCGGTTCCGAGCAGTACTTC. Translated: CASRSTEGTSGSEQYF.

The chain couples TRBV7-9 to TRBJ2-7, with 8 bases matching TRBD2. CDR1 and CDR2 from the germline V gene are SEHNR and FQNEAQ (reference sequence). The CDR3 covers 11 residues. V gave up 4 bases and J gave up 7 bases; unmatched junction bases: 0. CDR3 amino acids: CASSSGGEQYF. The CDR3 DNA follows: TGTGCCAGCAGCTCGGGGGGGGAGCAGTACTTC.

The chain couples TRBV28 to TRBJ2-7; D unresolved. The CDR3 has 13 amino acids. The ends were cut back, 6 bases at V and 3 bases at J, with 12 bases in the middle. Germline assignment: CDR1 MDHEN and CDR2 SYDVKM. CDR3 nucleotide sequence: TGTGCCAGCAGATTGACTGGGTACTACGAGCAGTACTTC. Amino acid sequence: CASRLTGYYEQYF.

J is TRBJ2-5 and V is TRBV6-6, with 7 bases aligning to TRBD1. The CDR3 totals 15 residues. Germline CDR1 and CDR2: MNHNY and SVGAGI (reference sequence). The trim removed 6 bases at V and 2 bases at J, leaving 9 bases unmatched. In DNA form, the CDR3 reads TGTGCCAGCAGCTCTACAGGGGTTCGGCAAGAGACCCAGTACTTC. Encoded protein: CASSSTGVRQETQYF.

The J gene is TRBJ1-1, the V gene TRBV5-6; weak D call: TRBD1 (6 bases). Trimming left V 0 bases short and J 0 bases short, with 9 bases between. The CDR3 sequence is 15 residues long. Germline V gene lookup returns CDR1 SGHDT and CDR2 YYEEEE. CDR3 DNA: TGTGCCAGCAGCTTGGGGGGGACATTGAACACTGAAGCTTTCTTT. Translation: CASSLGGTLNTEAFF. The entire variable domain, with the rest obtained from reference TRBV5-6 and TRBJ1-1, is as follows: DAGVTQSPTHLIKTRGQQVTLRCSPKSGHDTVSWYQQALGQGPQFIFQYYEEEERQRGNFPDRFSGHQFPNYSSELNVNALLLGDSALYLCASSLGGTLNTEAFFGQGTRLTVV.

This clone has a handful of counts. The V gene is TRBV7-2, the J gene TRBJ1-2; D unresolved. The CDR3 length is 14 residues. V gave up 6 bases and J gave up 4 bases, with 15 bases separating them. The V gene's germline CDR1 is SGHTA and CDR2 FQGNSA. The CDR3 coding sequence is TGTGCCAGCAGAGAGCTATTTGCCCTCTATGGCTACACCTTC. Translated, it gives CASRELFALYGYTF.